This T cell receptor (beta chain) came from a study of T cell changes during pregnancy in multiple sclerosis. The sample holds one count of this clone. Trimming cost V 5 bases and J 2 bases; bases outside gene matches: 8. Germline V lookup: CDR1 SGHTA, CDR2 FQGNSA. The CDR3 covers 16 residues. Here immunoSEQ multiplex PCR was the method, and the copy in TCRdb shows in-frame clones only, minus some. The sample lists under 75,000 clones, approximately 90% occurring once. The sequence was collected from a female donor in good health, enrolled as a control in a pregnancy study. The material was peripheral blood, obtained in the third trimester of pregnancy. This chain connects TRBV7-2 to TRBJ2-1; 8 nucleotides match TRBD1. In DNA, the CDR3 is TGTGCCAGCAGCCGAACAGGGGGAAATCCCTACAATGAGCAGTTCTTC. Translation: CASSRTGGNPYNEQFF.